A selection of T cell receptor beta chains follows, all from one sample in a study of spatial heterogeneity in lung cancer. MiXCR, applied by TCRdb to the 5' RACE reads, yields one record per CDR3 protein. Seen here are over 10,000 distinct CDR3 sequences, just over 5% observed once, and the top ten hold almost 25%. The starting material was lung tumor tissue, obtained at surgery. Receptor source: a male donor with early-stage non-small cell lung cancer. The CDR3 runs from the conserved cysteine through the conserved F or W. A D gene is named only where the DNA matches it firmly. Only part of the rows carry a size: once, few, many, or a class if the clone is expanded.

clone_size: few
d_call: -
v_call: TRBV7-2
j_call: TRBJ1-2
cdr3_aa: CASSFTGTRVSGYTF
cdr3_nt: TGTGCCAGCAGTTTTACCGGGACAAGGGTTTCTGGCTACACCTTC

clone_size: many
d_call: -
v_call: TRBV6-2/TRBV6-3
j_call: TRBJ1-5
cdr3_aa: CASSYSGVRYQPQHF
cdr3_nt: TGTGCCAGCAGTTACTCAGGGGTTCGCTATCAGCCCCAGCATTTT

clone_size: many
d_call: TRBD2
v_call: TRBV20-1
j_call: TRBJ2-3
cdr3_aa: CSARGPPGTSETDTQYF
cdr3_nt: TGCAGTGCTAGGGGCCCTCCCGGGACTAGCGAAACAGATACGCAGTATTTT

clone_size: -
d_call: -
v_call: TRBV20-1
j_call: TRBJ2-5
cdr3_aa: CSAIGGQGGWTQYF
cdr3_nt: TGCAGTGCTATTGGAGGGCAGGGGGGATGGACCCAGTACTTC

clone_size: many
d_call: -
v_call: TRBV5-5
j_call: TRBJ1-5
cdr3_aa: CASSRRPFEGQPQHF
cdr3_nt: TGTGCCAGCAGCCGAAGACCCTTCGAGGGTCAGCCCCAGCATTTT

clone_size: many
d_call: -
v_call: TRBV4-3
j_call: TRBJ2-3
cdr3_aa: CASSQDKGTDTQYF
cdr3_nt: TGCGCCAGCAGCCAAGACAAAGGGACAGATACGCAGTATTTT

clone_size: many
d_call: TRBD1
v_call: TRBV7-2
j_call: TRBJ1-6
cdr3_aa: CASSLEGQGWSPLHF
cdr3_nt: TGTGCCAGCAGCTTAGAGGGACAGGGGTGGTCACCCCTCCACTTT

clone_size: many
d_call: TRBD1
v_call: TRBV6-2/TRBV6-3
j_call: TRBJ1-2
cdr3_aa: CASRRTGSDGYTF
cdr3_nt: TGTGCCAGCAGAAGGACAGGGAGTGACGGCTACACCTTC

clone_size: many
d_call: TRBD1
v_call: TRBV2
j_call: TRBJ1-4
cdr3_aa: CASSPRTGPIEKLFF
cdr3_nt: TGTGCCAGCAGCCCCAGGACAGGCCCGATAGAAAAACTGTTTTTT

clone_size: many
d_call: TRBD1
v_call: TRBV5-1
j_call: TRBJ2-1
cdr3_aa: CASSWIGQVEDEQFF
cdr3_nt: TGCGCCAGCAGTTGGATCGGACAGGTGGAGGATGAGCAGTTCTTC

clone_size: -
d_call: TRBD2
v_call: TRBV10-2
j_call: TRBJ2-4
cdr3_aa: CASSEAGGSKNIQYF
cdr3_nt: TGCGCCAGCAGTGAAGCGGGGGGCTCTAAAAACATTCAGTACTTC

clone_size: medium-sized
d_call: -
v_call: TRBV4-2
j_call: TRBJ2-1
cdr3_aa: CASSQGSLTDNEQFF
cdr3_nt: TGTGCCAGCAGCCAAGGGAGCTTAACGGACAATGAGCAGTTCTTC

clone_size: many
d_call: TRBD1
v_call: TRBV4-2
j_call: TRBJ2-7
cdr3_aa: CASSSRDRGSYEQYF
cdr3_nt: TGTGCCAGCAGCTCCCGGGACAGGGGCTCCTACGAGCAGTACTTC

clone_size: many
d_call: -
v_call: TRBV29-1
j_call: TRBJ1-2
cdr3_aa: CSVQTSGGGYTF
cdr3_nt: TGCAGCGTGCAGACTAGCGGCGGGGGCTACACCTTC

clone_size: many
d_call: -
v_call: TRBV7-9
j_call: TRBJ1-2
cdr3_aa: CASSSGPYGYTF
cdr3_nt: TGTGCCAGCAGCTCAGGGCCTTATGGCTACACCTTC

clone_size: many
d_call: -
v_call: TRBV14
j_call: TRBJ2-5
cdr3_aa: CASSQDIQETQYF
cdr3_nt: TGTGCCAGCAGCCAAGACATACAAGAGACCCAGTACTTC

clone_size: many
d_call: -
v_call: TRBV7-2
j_call: TRBJ2-1
cdr3_aa: CASSSQWYNEQFF
cdr3_nt: TGTGCCAGCAGCTCACAATGGTACAATGAGCAGTTCTTC

clone_size: many
d_call: -
v_call: TRBV7-9
j_call: TRBJ1-2
cdr3_aa: CASSLARGTSNYGYTF
cdr3_nt: TGTGCCAGCAGCTTAGCCCGGGGCACCTCTAACTATGGCTACACCTTC

clone_size: many
d_call: TRBD2
v_call: TRBV11-3
j_call: TRBJ2-1
cdr3_aa: CASSSPYSGGAGEQFF
cdr3_nt: TGTGCCAGCAGCTCTCCCTATAGCGGGGGGGCCGGTGAGCAGTTCTTC

clone_size: many
d_call: TRBD1
v_call: TRBV12-3/TRBV12-4
j_call: TRBJ2-3
cdr3_aa: CASSLPQGAVDTQYF
cdr3_nt: TGTGCCAGCAGTTTACCACAGGGGGCTGTGGATACGCAGTATTTT

clone_size: many
d_call: -
v_call: TRBV7-2
j_call: TRBJ2-3
cdr3_aa: CASSSSETQYF
cdr3_nt: TGTGCCAGCAGCTCTAGCGAGACGCAGTATTTT

clone_size: many
d_call: -
v_call: TRBV29-1
j_call: TRBJ2-1
cdr3_aa: CSVCQGLYNEQFF
cdr3_nt: TGCAGCGTTTGCCAGGGTTTGTACAATGAGCAGTTCTTC

clone_size: many
d_call: -
v_call: TRBV4-3
j_call: TRBJ1-1
cdr3_aa: CASSQEPDTEAFF
cdr3_nt: TGCGCCAGCAGCCAAGAGCCGGACACTGAAGCTTTCTTT

clone_size: many
d_call: -
v_call: TRBV5-1
j_call: TRBJ2-7
cdr3_aa: CASSAGRTYEQYF
cdr3_nt: TGCGCCAGCAGCGCAGGGCGAACCTACGAGCAGTACTTC

clone_size: many
d_call: -
v_call: TRBV7-2
j_call: TRBJ1-6
cdr3_aa: CASSLEGRGRSPLHF
cdr3_nt: TGTGCCAGCAGCTTAGAAGGCAGGGGTCGATCACCCCTCCACTTT